This T cell receptor beta chain was documented in a study of OX40 agonist ivuxolimab in advanced cancers. Produced via immunoSEQ multiplex PCR; TCRdb's table is partial and in-frame only. The sample includes fewer than 100,000 clones, roughly 80% of them seen just once. V lost 0 bases, J lost 1 base, and 17 bases stayed unmatched. There are 21 residues in the CDR3. In germline, CDR1 is MGHRA, CDR2 YSYEKL. The gene calls are TRBV4-1 and TRBJ2-2; 7 nucleotides agree with TRBD2. Sequenced material: CD4+ or CD8+ T cells sorted from blood, taken in a trial of the OX40 agonist ivuxolimab. The source is an adult with an advanced solid tumor such as melanoma, head and neck, liver or kidney cancer. In DNA form, the CDR3 reads TGCGCCAGCAGCCAAGATCCAACGCGAACCGCACTAGCGAAGAACACCGGGGAGCTGTTTTTT. Translation gives CASSQDPTRTALAKNTGELFF.